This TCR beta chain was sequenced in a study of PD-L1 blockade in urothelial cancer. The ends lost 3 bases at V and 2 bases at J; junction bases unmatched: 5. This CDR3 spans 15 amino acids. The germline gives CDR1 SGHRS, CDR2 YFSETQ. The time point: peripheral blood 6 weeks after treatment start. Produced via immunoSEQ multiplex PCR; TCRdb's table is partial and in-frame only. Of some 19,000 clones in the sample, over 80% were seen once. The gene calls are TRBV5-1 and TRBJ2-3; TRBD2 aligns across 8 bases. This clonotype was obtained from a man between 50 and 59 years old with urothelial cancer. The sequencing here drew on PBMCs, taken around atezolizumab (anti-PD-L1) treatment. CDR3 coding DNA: TGCGCCAGCAGCTACCGAGCGGGGGTCACAGATACGCAGTATTTT. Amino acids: CASSYRAGVTDTQYF.